The 29 T cell receptor beta chains in this list originate from one sample, sequenced in a study of cytomegalovirus exposure and HLA in healthy donors. Primers: 60 Vbeta forward and 13 Jbeta reverse. Produced via immunoSEQ multiplex PCR; TCRdb's table is partial and in-frame only. The table shows roughly 200,000 clones, with roughly 84% occurring only once. The sample was PBMCs. The receptors were gathered from a boy aged 2 to 10 in good health and CMV-seronegative.

This sequence joins TRBV6-6 and TRBJ1-1; D is unclear. Trimming removed 2 bases at V and 1 base at J, with 8 bases between. The CDR3 is 14 amino acids. Germline CDR1 reads MNHNY; CDR2 reads SVGAGI (reference sequence). The CDR3 here is CASSYNVQNTEAFF. CDR3 DNA: TGTGCCAGCAGTTACAATGTCCAGAACACTGAAGCTTTCTTT.

This chain links TRBV19 with TRBJ2-5, with 7 bases that match TRBD1. CDR3 length: 15 amino acids. V dropped 1 base and J dropped 2; count of bases not matched to a gene: 4. Germline values: CDR1 LNHDA, CDR2 SQIVND (reference sequence). The CDR3 spells CASSIGTGIQETQYF. In DNA, the CDR3 is TGTGCCAGTAGTATAGGGACAGGCATACAAGAGACCCAGTACTTC.

This chain joins TRBV7-8 and TRBJ2-5, with 8 bases that match TRBD1. Germline V gene sequence: CDR1 SGHVS, CDR2 FQNEAQ. V trimming: 3 bases; J trimming: 3 bases; junction bases outside the gene matches: 0. The CDR3 contains 13 residues. This CDR3 is CASSLTGEETQYF. As DNA, the CDR3 is TGTGCCAGCAGCTTGACAGGGGAAGAGACCCAGTACTTC.

This clone was seen more than once but under ten times. The rearrangement uses TRBV6-9 and TRBJ1-1; 9 bases are a match to TRBD1. V shed 9 bases, J shed 0 bases, and the junction held 11 bases outside the gene matches. This CDR3 contains 16 residues. Germline-derived CDR1 and CDR2 are MNHGY and SVAAGI. CDR3 protein: CASRDRERSLNTEAFF. The DNA for the CDR3 is TGTGCCAGTCGGGACAGGGAAAGGAGTTTGAACACTGAAGCTTTCTTT.

The V call is TRBV4-1, the J call TRBJ1-3; D unclear. CDR1 and CDR2 (germline): MGHRA, YSYEKL. The CDR3 consists of 13 residues. Trimming removed 4 bases from V and 4 bases from J, with 8 bases in between. CDR3 sequence (DNA): TGCGCCAGCAGCCCGGAGCCCGGAAACACCATATATTTT. Amino acid sequence: CASSPEPGNTIYF.

This chain uses TRBV29-1 with TRBJ2-7; possibly TRBD2 for D (6 bases). The V gene lost 6 bases and the J gene lost 1 base, with 19 bases spanning the gap. Germline V gives CDR1 SQVTM, CDR2 ANQGSEA. The CDR3 has 15 amino acids. The CDR3 loop reads CSVFIRAEGSYEQYF. The CDR3 nucleotides read TGCAGCGTCTTCATACGGGCGGAGGGGTCCTACGAGCAGTACTTC.

This chain uses TRBV7-2 with TRBJ1-6; TRBD1 is a possible D gene (6 bases). V gave up 5 bases and J gave up 3 bases, with 11 bases separating them. The CDR3 spans 15 residues. CDR1 SGHTA and CDR2 FQGNSA come from the germline V gene. CDR3 loop: CASSPRQDYNSPLHF. The CDR3, as DNA: TGTGCCAGCAGCCCCCGACAGGACTATAATTCACCCCTCCACTTT.

This chain uses TRBV10-3 with TRBJ2-5; D possibly corresponds to TRBD1 (6 bases). This CDR3 has 12 residues. Germline CDR1 ENHRY, CDR2 SYGVKD. V lost 6 bases to trimming and J lost 1 base, with 6 bases between them. This chain's CDR3 is CAIRDSQETQYF. The CDR3 DNA sequence: TGTGCCATCAGGGACAGCCAAGAGACCCAGTACTTC.

This chain joins TRBV6-5 and TRBJ2-7, with 9 positions matching TRBD2. V was clipped by 5 bases and J by 7 bases; unmatched bases: 9. The CDR3 contains 14 residues. Germline CDR1 is MNHEY and CDR2 is SVGAGI. CDR3 nucleotides: TGTGCCAGCAGTGACGGACTAGCGAGAGGGGAGCAGTACTTC. Its translation: CASSDGLARGEQYF.

The CDR3 nucleotides read TGCGCCAGCACCCCTCGACGAGGGTTTTTATTCTTC. This gives the protein CASTPRRGFLFF. This chain uses TRBV10-2 with TRBJ2-1; possibly TRBD2 for D (5 bases). Germline V gives CDR1 WSHSY, CDR2 SAAADI. Between the trimmed V and J ends, which lost 7 bases and 16 bases, there was a span of 20 bases. The CDR3 runs to 12 residues.

The chain has TRBV5-4 and TRBJ2-7, with D perhaps TRBD1 (5 bases). This CDR3 is built from 11 residues. CDR1 SGHNT and CDR2 YYREEE come from the germline V gene (reference sequence). V was pared by 5 bases and J by 6 bases, with 9 bases between. CDR3 nucleotides: TGTGCCAGCAGTTCTCAGGGCGAGCAGTACTTC. The encoded protein is CASSSQGEQYF.

The J gene is TRBJ1-5, the V gene TRBV6-6; D remains unclear. This CDR3 has 15 amino acids. Trimming took off 0 bases at V and 6 bases at J, with 12 bases between the two ends. Germline CDR1 MNHNY, CDR2 SVGAGI (reference sequence). CDR3: CASSYSRGPGQPQHF. DNA for the CDR3: TGTGCCAGCAGTTACTCTCGTGGGCCAGGTCAGCCCCAGCATTTT.

The chain has TRBV19 and TRBJ1-5; TRBD1 aligns across 9 bases. Germline V CDR1 and CDR2: LNHDA, SQIVND (reference sequence). The V segment lost 1 base and the J segment 3 bases; nucleotides outside the gene matches: 4. CDR3 length equals 16 residues. In DNA, the CDR3 is TGTGCCAGTAGTATAGTTACAGGGGGCAACAATCAGCCCCAGCATTTT. Translated, it gives CASSIVTGGNNQPQHF.

The gene calls are TRBV7-2 and TRBJ1-1; D remains unclear. The CDR3 covers 12 residues. Germline-derived CDR1 and CDR2 are SGHTA and FQGNSA. The V end was cut by 1 base, the J end by 4 bases, with 4 bases between. In DNA form, the CDR3 reads TGTGCCAGCAGCTTAGGGGCCACTGAAGCTTTCTTT. It encodes CASSLGATEAFF.

The chain has TRBV29-1 and TRBJ2-1, with 8 bases that match TRBD1. This CDR3 is 13 amino acids long. Trimming took 4 bases from V and 4 from J; bases not matched to a gene: 3. Germline V gene sequence: CDR1 SQVTM, CDR2 ANQGSEA. The CDR3 loop is CSVVQGAYNEQFF. The CDR3 bases are TGCAGCGTTGTTCAGGGGGCGTACAATGAGCAGTTCTTC.

The V call is TRBV29-1, the J call TRBJ1-2, with 9 bases that match TRBD1. Germline-derived CDR1 and CDR2 are SQVTM and ANQGSEA. V lost 4 bases, J lost 4 bases, and 13 bases stayed unmatched. This CDR3 comprises 16 residues. CDR3 bases: TGCAGCGTTGCCCCACCCCGGGACAGGGATTCCTATGGCTACACCTTC. Protein product: CSVAPPRDRDSYGYTF.

The chain uses TRBV6-5 and TRBJ2-3; D not certain. The CDR3 is made up of 15 amino acids. Trimming took off 2 bases at V and 0 bases at J, with 9 bases between the two ends. Germline V lookup: CDR1 MNHEY, CDR2 SVGAGI. The CDR3 is CASSYTTYSTDTQYF. The DNA of the CDR3 is TGTGCCAGCAGTTACACTACTTATAGCACAGATACGCAGTATTTT.

This chain uses TRBV5-4 with TRBJ2-3; a weak D match, TRBD2 (5 bases). CDR3 length: 18 residues. Germline V gene data show CDR1 as SGHNT and CDR2 as YYREEE (reference sequence). Trimming removed 0 bases at V and 3 bases at J, with 20 bases between. CDR3: CASSLGSVLADLTDTQYF. The CDR3 nucleotides are TGTGCCAGCAGCTTGGGGAGTGTCCTAGCTGACCTAACAGATACGCAGTATTTT.

The genes are TRBV5-1 and TRBJ2-7; possible D gene TRBD2, 7 bases. Trimming cost V 4 bases and J 2 bases, with 16 bases left between them. Germline V gene data show CDR1 as SGHRS and CDR2 as YFSETQ. The CDR3 spans 15 residues. This chain's CDR3 is CASSLLGGVPYEQYF. The CDR3 nucleotides are TGCGCCAGCAGCCTACTAGGGGGGGTCCCCTACGAGCAGTACTTC.

This clone showed up just a few times. The CDR3, as DNA: TGTGCCAGCAGCTCCGGGGCCAGACTAGCGGGAGATGAGACCCAGTACTTC. It yields the protein CASSSGARLAGDETQYF. The chain uses TRBV11-2 and TRBJ2-5; 12 bases align to TRBD2. V lost 4 bases to trimming and J lost 5 bases; unmatched junction nucleotides: 11. CDR1 is SGHAT, CDR2 FQNNGV, per germline. This CDR3 comprises 17 residues.

J is TRBJ1-3 and V is TRBV30; D is perhaps TRBD1 (6 bases). CDR1 and CDR2 from the germline V gene are GTSNPN and SVGIG (reference sequence). The CDR3 totals 12 residues. V was trimmed by 6 bases and J by 4 bases, leaving 10 bases between them. CDR3 in DNA: TGTGCCTGTTCGAGGGGGGGAAACACCATATATTTT. Its protein product is CACSRGGNTIYF.

V and J are TRBV25-1 and TRBJ1-2; 7 positions agree with TRBD1. V was pared by 7 bases and J by 4 bases, with 15 bases of the junction left unmatched. The length of the CDR3 is 16 residues. The germline V gene encodes CDR1 MGHDK and CDR2 SYGVNS. The CDR3, as DNA: TGTGCCAGCACCTTTGGGCTAAACCAGGGGGTCTATGGCTACACCTTC. Its protein product is CASTFGLNQGVYGYTF.

In its sample, this clone was seen a few times. This rearrangement joins TRBV6-5 to TRBJ1-2; 8 nucleotides match TRBD1. With V trimmed by 8 bases and J by 4 bases, 3 bases remained unmatched. The CDR3 runs to 12 residues. CDR1 is MNHEY, CDR2 SVGAGI, per germline. The DNA for the CDR3 is TGTGCCAGCTGGGACAGGACCTATGGCTACACCTTC. Translated, it gives CASWDRTYGYTF.

This clone is a singleton in its sample. V usage is TRBV2 and J usage is TRBJ2-1; possible D gene TRBD2, 5 bases. This CDR3 has 13 amino acids. Trimming took 10 bases from V and 5 from J, leaving 15 bases between them. Germline V lookup: CDR1 SNHLY, CDR2 FYNNEI. The CDR3 DNA reads TGTGCCACCCCTCGTCCTAGCAACAATGAGCAGTTCTTC. As protein: CATPRPSNNEQFF.

With respect to this clone: In the same sample, other DNA sequences code for this CDR3. The gene calls are TRBV7-6 and TRBJ1-2; 8 bases agree with TRBD1. V was pared by 5 bases and J by 4 bases, with 9 bases of the junction left unmatched. Germline CDR1 is SGHVS and CDR2 is FNYEAQ. This CDR3 is 15 amino acids long. The CDR3 here is CASSLPGQAIYGYTF. The CDR3 bases are TGTGCCAGCAGCCTGCCGGGACAGGCGATCTATGGCTACACCTTC. Full variable domain (missing parts from reference TRBV7-6 and TRBJ1-2): GAGVSQSPRYKVTKRGQDVALRCDPISGHVSLYWYRQALGQGPEFLTYFNYEAQQDKSGLPNDRFSAERPEGSISTLTIQRTEQRDSAMYRCASSLPGQAIYGYTFGSGTRLTVV.

This clone was counted once. V and J are TRBV5-6 and TRBJ2-7; weak D call: TRBD2 (6 bases). Germline V gene data show CDR1 as SGHDT and CDR2 as YYEEEE. This CDR3 region has 17 residues. With 0 bases removed from V and 1 base from J, the gap between germline ends came to 17 bases. The CDR3 DNA sequence: TGTGCCAGCAGCTTGGCTGGTTTTCTAGCGATTTCCTACGAGCAGTACTTC. Protein: CASSLAGFLAISYEQYF.

The rearrangement joins TRBV2 to TRBJ2-1, with TRBD1 matching 11 bases. The trim removed 4 bases at V and 6 bases at J, leaving 2 bases unmatched. The CDR3 totals 14 residues. The germline gives CDR1 SNHLY, CDR2 FYNNEI. The CDR3: CASSGDRGVNEQFF. CDR3 nucleotide sequence: TGTGCCAGCAGTGGGGACAGGGGGGTCAATGAGCAGTTCTTC.

J is TRBJ1-1 and V is TRBV19; D might be TRBD1 (5 bases). V was cut by 2 bases and J by 12 bases, with 10 bases left in between. The CDR3 extends over 11 amino acids. The germline V gene encodes CDR1 LNHDA and CDR2 SQIVND (reference sequence). The CDR3 reads CASSIWGFPFF. The CDR3 coding sequence is TGTGCCAGTAGTATATGGGGCTTTCCTTTCTTT.

This chain connects TRBV11-2 to TRBJ2-1; no clear D. The V and J ends lost 1 base and 9 bases respectively, with 7 bases between them. Germline CDR1 is SGHAT and CDR2 is FQNNGV. The CDR3 is 12 amino acids. This CDR3 reads CASSLGTFEQFF. The CDR3 DNA sequence: TGTGCCAGCAGCTTAGGAACATTTGAGCAGTTCTTC.